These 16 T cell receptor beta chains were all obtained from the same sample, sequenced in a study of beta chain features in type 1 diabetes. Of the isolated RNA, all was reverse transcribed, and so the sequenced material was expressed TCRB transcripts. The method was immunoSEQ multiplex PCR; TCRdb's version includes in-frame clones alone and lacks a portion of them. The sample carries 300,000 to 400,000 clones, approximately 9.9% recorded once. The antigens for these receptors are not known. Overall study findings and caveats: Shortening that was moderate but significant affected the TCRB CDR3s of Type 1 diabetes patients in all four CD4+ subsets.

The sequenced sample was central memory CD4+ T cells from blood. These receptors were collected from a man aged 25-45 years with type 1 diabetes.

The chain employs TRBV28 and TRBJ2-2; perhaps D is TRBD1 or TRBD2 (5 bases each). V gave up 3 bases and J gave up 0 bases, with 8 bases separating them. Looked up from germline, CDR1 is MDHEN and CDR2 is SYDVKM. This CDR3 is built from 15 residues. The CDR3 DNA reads TGTGCCAGCAGTTTTTGGGGGTCGAACACCGGGGAGCTGTTTTTT. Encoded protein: CASSFWGSNTGELFF.

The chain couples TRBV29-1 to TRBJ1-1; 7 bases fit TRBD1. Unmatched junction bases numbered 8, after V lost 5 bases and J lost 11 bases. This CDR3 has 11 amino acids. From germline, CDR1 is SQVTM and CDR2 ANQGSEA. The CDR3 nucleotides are TGCAGCGTTTCAACAGGGGTTGGGGCTTTCTTT. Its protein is CSVSTGVGAFF.

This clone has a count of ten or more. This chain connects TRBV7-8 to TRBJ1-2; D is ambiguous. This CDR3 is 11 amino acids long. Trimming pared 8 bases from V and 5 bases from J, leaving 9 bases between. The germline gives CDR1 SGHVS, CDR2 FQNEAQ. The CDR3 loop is CASGQEYGYTF. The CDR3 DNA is TGTGCCAGCGGGCAGGAATATGGCTACACCTTC.

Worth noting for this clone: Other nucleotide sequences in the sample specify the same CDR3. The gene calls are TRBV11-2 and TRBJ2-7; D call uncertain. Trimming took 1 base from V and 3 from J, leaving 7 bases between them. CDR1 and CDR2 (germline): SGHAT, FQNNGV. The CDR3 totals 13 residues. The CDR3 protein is CASSLVAGYEQYF. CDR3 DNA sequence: TGTGCCAGCAGCTTAGTTGCCGGCTACGAGCAGTACTTC.

The CDR3 nucleotides are TGCGCCAGCAGCCAAGATACGGGAGCGACTAGCACAGATACGCAGTATTTT. This gives the protein CASSQDTGATSTDTQYF. The rearrangement links TRBV4-1 to TRBJ2-3, with a tentative D call TRBD2 (6 bases). The germline gives CDR1 MGHRA, CDR2 YSYEKL. V shed 0 bases and J shed 0 bases, with 13 bases lying between them. The CDR3 is 17 amino acids.

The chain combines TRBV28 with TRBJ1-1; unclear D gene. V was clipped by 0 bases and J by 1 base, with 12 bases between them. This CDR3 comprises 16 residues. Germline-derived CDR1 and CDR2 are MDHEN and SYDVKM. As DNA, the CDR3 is TGTGCCAGCAGTTTATGGAGTTCAGAGAGGAACACTGAAGCTTTCTTT. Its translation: CASSLWSSERNTEAFF.

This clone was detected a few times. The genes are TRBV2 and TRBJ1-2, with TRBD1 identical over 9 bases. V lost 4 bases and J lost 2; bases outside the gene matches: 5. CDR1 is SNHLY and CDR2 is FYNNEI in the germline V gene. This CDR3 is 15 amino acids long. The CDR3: CASSVGQGKNYGYTF. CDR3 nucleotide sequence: TGTGCCAGCAGTGTTGGACAGGGGAAAAACTATGGCTACACCTTC.

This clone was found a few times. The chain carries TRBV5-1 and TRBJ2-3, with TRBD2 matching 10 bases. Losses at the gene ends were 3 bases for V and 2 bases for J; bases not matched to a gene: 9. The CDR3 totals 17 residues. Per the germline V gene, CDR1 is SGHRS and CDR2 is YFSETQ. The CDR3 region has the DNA TGCGCCAGCAGCTCTCCACCCGGGACTAGCGCCACAGATACGCAGTATTTT. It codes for CASSSPPGTSATDTQYF.

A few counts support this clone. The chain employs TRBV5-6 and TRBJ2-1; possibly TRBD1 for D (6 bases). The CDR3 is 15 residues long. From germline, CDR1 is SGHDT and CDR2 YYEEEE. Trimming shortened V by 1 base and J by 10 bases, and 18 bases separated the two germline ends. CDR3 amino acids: CASSLRGQGFSEQFF. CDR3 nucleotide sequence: TGTGCCAGCAGCTTGAGAGGGCAGGGGTTTTCGGAGCAGTTCTTC.

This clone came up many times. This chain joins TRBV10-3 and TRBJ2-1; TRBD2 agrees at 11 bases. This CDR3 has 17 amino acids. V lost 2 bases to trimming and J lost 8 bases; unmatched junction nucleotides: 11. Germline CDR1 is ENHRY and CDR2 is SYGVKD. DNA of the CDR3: TGTGCCATCAGTGAGACCCGTAGCGGGGGGGCCTCCGATGAGCAGTTCTTC. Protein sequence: CAISETRSGGASDEQFF.

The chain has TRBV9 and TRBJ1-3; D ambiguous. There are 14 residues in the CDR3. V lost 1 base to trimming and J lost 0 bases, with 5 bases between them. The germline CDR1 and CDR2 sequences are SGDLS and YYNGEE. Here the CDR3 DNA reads TGTGCCAGCAGCGTACAGAGCTCTGGAAACACCATATATTTT. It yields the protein CASSVQSSGNTIYF.

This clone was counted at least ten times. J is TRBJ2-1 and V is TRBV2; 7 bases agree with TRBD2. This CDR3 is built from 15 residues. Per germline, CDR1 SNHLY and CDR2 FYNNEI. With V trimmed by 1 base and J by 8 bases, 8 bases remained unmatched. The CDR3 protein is CASSEEWTSAYEQFF. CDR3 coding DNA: TGTGCCAGCAGTGAAGAATGGACTAGTGCGTATGAGCAGTTCTTC.

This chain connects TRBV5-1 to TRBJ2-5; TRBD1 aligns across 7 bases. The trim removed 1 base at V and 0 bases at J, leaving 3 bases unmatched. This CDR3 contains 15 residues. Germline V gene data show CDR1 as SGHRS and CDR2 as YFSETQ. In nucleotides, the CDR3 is TGCGCCAGCAGCTTGCGGACAGGATACCAAGAGACCCAGTACTTC. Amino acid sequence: CASSLRTGYQETQYF.

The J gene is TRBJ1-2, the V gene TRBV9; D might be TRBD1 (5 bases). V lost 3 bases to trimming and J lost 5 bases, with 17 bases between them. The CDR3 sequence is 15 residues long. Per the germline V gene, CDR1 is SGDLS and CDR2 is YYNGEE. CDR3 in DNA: TGTGCCAGCAGCGACCCCGATTCAGGGAATTATGGCTACACCTTC. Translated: CASSDPDSGNYGYTF.

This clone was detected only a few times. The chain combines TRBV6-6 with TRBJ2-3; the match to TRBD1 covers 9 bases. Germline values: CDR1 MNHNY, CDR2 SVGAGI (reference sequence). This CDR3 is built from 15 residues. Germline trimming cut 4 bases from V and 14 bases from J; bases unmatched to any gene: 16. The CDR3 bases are TGTGCCAGCAGTTCGTCCGGGACAGGGAACCTTAAGGTGTATTTT. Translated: CASSSSGTGNLKVYF.

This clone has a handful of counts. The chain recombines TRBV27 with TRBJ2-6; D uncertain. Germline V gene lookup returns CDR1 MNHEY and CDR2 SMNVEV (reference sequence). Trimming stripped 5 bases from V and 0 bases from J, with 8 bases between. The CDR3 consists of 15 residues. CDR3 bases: TGTGCCAGCAGTCCGTACGGCTCTGGGGCCAACGTCCTGACTTTC. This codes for CASSPYGSGANVLTF.